Included here is one T cell receptor (beta chain) sequence, with context. Other DNA sequences of this sample code for an identical CDR3. Deletions cut 3 bases from V and 2 bases from J, with 10 bases between. Germline CDR1 reads KGHSH; CDR2 reads LQKENI. The CDR3 sequence is 14 residues long. The data belong to a study of blood T cell repertoires in COVID-19. Assay used: immunoSEQ multiplex PCR; TCRdb lists only in-frame clones, some missing. Among roughly 670,000 clones, 80% to 90% were seen once, and the ten largest hold approximately 0.3%. The chain carries TRBV18 and TRBJ1-1, with D possibly matching TRBD1 (5 bases). The sequence derives from a young woman with acute or convalescent COVID-19. Material for sequencing was peripheral blood. CDR3 loop: CASSPQGLNTEAFF. The CDR3 DNA reads TGTGCCAGCTCACCCCAGGGCCTAAACACTGAAGCTTTCTTT.